A single sample is the source of the 17 T cell receptor beta chains below, sequenced in a study of OX40 agonist ivuxolimab in advanced cancers. Assay used: immunoSEQ multiplex PCR; TCRdb lists only in-frame clones, some missing. The table lists around 60,000 clones, around 90% of them singletons. The sample consisted of CD4+ or CD8+ T cells sorted from blood, taken in a trial of the OX40 agonist ivuxolimab. Source of these receptors: an adult with an advanced solid tumor such as melanoma, head and neck, liver or kidney cancer.

The V gene is TRBV2, the J gene TRBJ1-1; TRBD1 agrees at 7 bases. Trimming cost V 7 bases and J 3 bases; bases outside gene matches: 5. Per germline, CDR1 SNHLY and CDR2 FYNNEI. CDR3 length equals 13 residues. The CDR3 DNA reads TGTGCCAGCAATGCCAGGGGGTACACTGAAGCTTTCTTT. As protein: CASNARGYTEAFF.

The chain uses TRBV29-1 and TRBJ1-1; D is unclear. Germline assignment: CDR1 SQVTM and CDR2 ANQGSEA. Trimming cost V 5 bases and J 0 bases, with 10 bases left between them. The CDR3 totals 13 residues. CDR3 DNA: TGCAGCGTTATGAGGGCGGTGAACACTGAAGCTTTCTTT. Protein: CSVMRAVNTEAFF.

This rearrangement joins TRBV19 to TRBJ2-7; possible D gene TRBD1, 7 bases. The germline gives CDR1 LNHDA, CDR2 SQIVND (reference sequence). The V end was cut by 3 bases, the J end by 6 bases, with 21 bases between. There are 16 residues in the CDR3. The CDR3 DNA is TGTGCCAGTAGTATGCCGACAGGGCCCTTCGGGGGCGAGCAGTACTTC. It codes for CASSMPTGPFGGEQYF.

The V call is TRBV7-6, the J call TRBJ2-1; 9 bases are a match to TRBD2. The germline CDR1 and CDR2 sequences are SGHVS and FNYEAQ. The CDR3 has 15 residues. The trim removed 1 base at V and 3 bases at J, leaving 1 base unmatched. The chain's CDR3 is CASSLVAGDYNEQFF. The CDR3, as DNA: TGTGCCAGCAGCTTAGTAGCGGGAGACTACAATGAGCAGTTCTTC.

The chain carries TRBV6-6 and TRBJ2-7; perhaps D is TRBD1 or TRBD2 (5 bases each). Trimming took 6 bases from V and 3 from J, leaving 15 bases between them. CDR3 size: 14 residues. CDR1 and CDR2 (germline): MNHNY, SVGAGI (reference sequence). In nucleotides, the CDR3 is TGTGCCAGCAGGGAATGGGACGGGAACTACGAGCAGTACTTC. As protein: CASREWDGNYEQYF.

This sequence joins TRBV2 and TRBJ2-5, with 8 nucleotides matching TRBD1. The CDR3 extends over 14 amino acids. The junction had 8 bases not matched to a gene; V was cut back by 6 bases and J by 5 bases. The germline V gene encodes CDR1 SNHLY and CDR2 FYNNEI. The CDR3 DNA reads as TGTGCCAGCAGCAGACAGGGGTCGGGGGAGACCCAGTACTTC. This sequence encodes CASSRQGSGETQYF.

The count of this clone is one. CDR3 coding DNA: TGTGCCAGCAGCTTACCTCCCGGGGGGGCGAGTAAGAATGAGCAGTTCTTC. Its translation: CASSLPPGGASKNEQFF. The chain carries TRBV7-9 and TRBJ2-1; 8 bases agree with TRBD2. Germline loops: CDR1 SEHNR, CDR2 FQNEAQ (reference sequence). This CDR3 comprises 17 residues. J gave up 7 bases and V 2 bases, and 13 bases lay outside the gene matches.

The chain is built from TRBV7-2 and TRBJ1-5; tentatively, D is TRBD1 (6 bases). The V end was cut by 5 bases, the J end by 6 bases, with 17 bases between. This CDR3 has 15 amino acids. CDR1 is SGHTA and CDR2 is FQGNSA in the germline V gene. Here the CDR3 reads CASSERGGAGQPQHF. The CDR3 DNA reads TGTGCCAGCAGCGAGAGGGGGGGCGCGGGTCAGCCCCAGCATTTT.

This clone was seen just once. The J gene is TRBJ1-2, the V gene TRBV4-2, with D perhaps matching TRBD1 (6 bases). The CDR3 has 16 residues. The V end was cut by 0 bases, the J end by 2 bases, with 13 bases between. Germline-derived CDR1 and CDR2 are LGHNA and YNFKEQ. CDR3 sequence reads: CASSQEVTGQNYGYTF. The DNA of the CDR3 is TGTGCCAGCAGCCAAGAAGTGACAGGCCAGAACTATGGCTACACCTTC.

The chain carries TRBV15 and TRBJ2-3; TRBD2 aligns across 8 bases. With V trimmed by 8 bases and J by 0 bases, 4 bases remained unmatched. This CDR3 has 14 residues. Germline V gene lookup returns CDR1 LNHNV and CDR2 YYDKDF (reference sequence). The CDR3 region is CATRGGISTDTQYF. The CDR3 nucleotides read TGTGCCACCCGCGGGGGGATCAGCACAGATACGCAGTATTTT.

This clone was recorded only once. The V gene is TRBV11-2, the J gene TRBJ2-3, with D possibly being TRBD1 (6 bases). Trimming removed 0 bases from V and 9 bases from J, with 16 bases in between. CDR3 length: 15 residues. Germline V CDR1 and CDR2: SGHAT, FQNNGV. DNA of the CDR3: TGTGCCAGCAGCTTAGATCGGACAGTAGCATCGACGCAGTATTTT. Its translation is CASSLDRTVASTQYF.

The chain combines TRBV11-2 with TRBJ2-5; D is possibly TRBD1 (5 bases). V shed 5 bases and J shed 5 bases, with 12 bases lying between them. Germline values: CDR1 SGHAT, CDR2 FQNNGV. The CDR3 spans 13 residues. CDR3 protein: CASSRRAQETQYF. Written as DNA, the CDR3 is TGTGCCAGCAGCCGCAGGGCGCAGGAGACCCAGTACTTC.

The chain is built from TRBV6-6 and TRBJ2-7; maybe TRBD1 (6 bases). CDR3 length equals 15 residues. In germline, CDR1 is MNHNY, CDR2 SVGAGI (reference sequence). Trimming shortened V by 4 bases and J by 2 bases, and 15 bases separated the two germline ends. The CDR3 DNA sequence: TGTGCCAGCAGTTCCCCAGGGGACGGAACCTACGAGCAGTACTTC. Encoded protein: CASSSPGDGTYEQYF.

The chain has TRBV28 and TRBJ1-2, with TRBD1 matching over 8 bases. With V trimmed by 3 bases and J by 3 bases, 9 bases remained unmatched. The CDR3 length is 16 residues. Germline-derived CDR1 and CDR2 are MDHEN and SYDVKM. Here the CDR3 DNA reads TGTGCCAGCAGTTTCCCACCGGACAGGGTGGACTATGGCTACACCTTC. The encoded protein is CASSFPPDRVDYGYTF.

This sequence joins TRBV28 and TRBJ2-1; D unclear. This CDR3 region has 12 residues. Germline V lookup: CDR1 MDHEN, CDR2 SYDVKM. The germline V and J ends were trimmed by 6 bases and 5 bases, with 8 bases remaining between them. This CDR3 is CASRDVNNEQFF. The CDR3 region has the DNA TGTGCCAGCAGAGACGTCAACAATGAGCAGTTCTTC.

The genes are TRBV7-9 and TRBJ1-1; no reliable D call. The CDR3 length is 14 residues. V lost 7 bases, J lost 4 bases, and 16 bases lay in between. Germline loops: CDR1 SEHNR, CDR2 FQNEAQ (reference sequence). CDR3 nucleotides: TGTGCCAGCACCTCCGGAGAGGGCTCCACTGAAGCTTTCTTT. This sequence encodes CASTSGEGSTEAFF.

The rearrangement uses TRBV2 and TRBJ1-2; D is unclear. V lost 4 bases to trimming and J lost 7 bases, with 19 bases between them. The CDR3 has 15 amino acids. Germline V gene data show CDR1 as SNHLY and CDR2 as FYNNEI. The CDR3 loop reads CASSVATRGRFGYTF. The CDR3 bases are TGTGCCAGCAGTGTAGCGACCCGTGGTCGGTTTGGCTACACCTTC.